Listed below are T cell receptor beta chains from one sample, sequenced in a study of blood T cell repertoires in COVID-19. Using immunoSEQ multiplex PCR, the repertoire was profiled, and TCRdb retains in-frame clones only, with some absent. The table shows fewer than 25,000 clones, with around 90% occurring only once. The specimen was peripheral blood. These receptors all stem from a human donor in a cohort sampled during active COVID-19. Each CDR3 is given with its conserved first and last residue. D genes are given only for firm matches. The listing skips clone size in some rows; elsewhere it reads once, few, many or a size class.

v_call	j_call	clone_size	d_call	cdr3_nt	cdr3_aa
TRBV4-1	TRBJ1-3	.	.	TGCGCCAGCAGCCAAGATGGACCAGGAGGTGGAAACACCATATATTTT	CASSQDGPGGGNTIYF
TRBV7-8	TRBJ1-5	.	TRBD1	TGTGCCAGCAGCTTAGGACAGGGGGCCTCGGGTAATCAGCCCCAGCATTTT	CASSLGQGASGNQPQHF
TRBV3-1/TRBV3-2	TRBJ1-1	once	.	TGTGCCAGCAGCCAAGGACGGGGGGTTGTCGCTTTCTTT	CASSQGRGVVAFF
TRBV5-1	TRBJ2-7	.	.	TGCGCCAGCAGCCGAGCCGAGAACGAGCAGTACTTC	CASSRAENEQYF
TRBV28	TRBJ2-7	once	.	TGTGCCAGCAGCAGTTTCCCCTCGTACGAGCAGTACTTC	CASSSFPSYEQYF
TRBV5-1	TRBJ1-6	once	TRBD1	TGCGCCAGCAGCCGTACAGGGGATAATTCACCCCTCCACTTT	CASSRTGDNSPLHF
TRBV19	TRBJ1-5	.	TRBD1	TGTGCCAGTAGTATATTTGCAGGGGGTGTGAATCAGCCCCAGCATTTT	CASSIFAGGVNQPQHF
TRBV10-3	TRBJ2-7	.	TRBD1	TGTGCCATCACTGGAGGGACAGGGGAGAATTACGAGCAGTACTTC	CAITGGTGENYEQYF
TRBV7-2	TRBJ2-2	.	.	TGTGCCAGCCGTCCGGGGGAGACCACCGGGGAGCTGTTTTTT	CASRPGETTGELFF
TRBV19	TRBJ1-5	.	.	TGTGCCAGTAAAGTATCTGGAGGGAGCAATCAGCCCCAGCATTTT	CASKVSGGSNQPQHF
TRBV28	TRBJ1-2	.	.	TGTGCCAGCAGCTTTTCTGACAGTGGCAACTATGGCTACACCTTC	CASSFSDSGNYGYTF
TRBV28	TRBJ2-1	.	TRBD1	TGTGCCAGCAGTTCCGCCGCAGGGGGCTTCCACAATGAGCAGTTCTTC	CASSSAAGGFHNEQFF
TRBV5-6	TRBJ1-2	.	TRBD1	TGTGCCAGCAGCTTGACGGACAGGTACTATGGCTACACCTTC	CASSLTDRYYGYTF
TRBV7-2	TRBJ2-2	.	.	TGTGCCAGCAGCTTTCAGGGGGGCCTAATTACCGGGGAGCTGTTTTTT	CASSFQGGLITGELFF
TRBV7-9	TRBJ2-3	.	.	TGTGCCAGCAGCATTCATAGCACAGATACGCAGTATTTT	CASSIHSTDTQYF
TRBV28	TRBJ1-2	once	.	TGTGCCAGCATTCAGGACTATGGCTACACCTTC	CASIQDYGYTF
TRBV5-4	TRBJ2-7	.	.	TGTGCCAGCAGCCTCCAGGGGCCCTACGAGCAGTACTTC	CASSLQGPYEQYF
TRBV6-1	TRBJ2-5	.	.	TGTGCCAGCAGTGAAGTAACCGGGATCGGGGAGACCCAGTACTTC	CASSEVTGIGETQYF
TRBV7-2	TRBJ1-6	few	TRBD1	TGTGCCAGCAGCTTAGGGGCAGGGGGGAATTCACCCCTCCACTTT	CASSLGAGGNSPLHF
TRBV5-4	TRBJ2-5	.	.	TGTGCCAGCAGCCCAGGGAAGTACCAAGAGACCCAGTACTTC	CASSPGKYQETQYF
TRBV14	TRBJ2-7	once	TRBD1	TGTGCCAGCAGCCAAGGTTTTGGGACAGGCTCCTACGAGCAGTACTTC	CASSQGFGTGSYEQYF